This TCR beta chain was retrieved from a study of Ad26.COV2.S vaccination and SARS-CoV-2 variants. Looking at the study overall: Donor got 5x10^10 or 1x10^11 viral particles of Ad26.COV2.S.

The table came from immunoSEQ multiplex PCR; TCRdb's copy has only in-frame clones and leaves some out. Altogether 300,000 to 450,000 clones are present, around 83% being singletons, with the ten largest covering roughly 3.1%. Treatment specified: roughly 20 received Ad26.COV2.S at low or high dose, single or two shots; 5 received placebo; per-sample allocation not given. Vaccine and placebo recipients were sampled on day 63 after the first injection. This person who donated was an adult of 18-55 years in Boston. Vaccination used an Ad26 vector expressing Wuhan-strain SARS-CoV-2 spike. CDR3 length: 16 residues. Germline lookup yields CDR1 SGHVS and CDR2 FNYEAQ. With 0 bases removed from V and 2 bases from J, the gap between germline ends came to 12 bases.

This clonotype originated in a person between 18 and 60 years old who received the Ad26.COV2.S COVID-19 vaccine or a placebo. The rearrangement joins TRBV7-6 to TRBJ2-3; TRBD2 is a possible D gene (5 bases). This sample comprised peripheral blood, obtained in a trial of Ad26.COV2.S vaccine versus placebo. CDR3 region: CASSLALLDPTDTQYF. CDR3 bases: TGTGCCAGCAGCTTAGCGCTACTAGATCCCACAGATACGCAGTATTTT.